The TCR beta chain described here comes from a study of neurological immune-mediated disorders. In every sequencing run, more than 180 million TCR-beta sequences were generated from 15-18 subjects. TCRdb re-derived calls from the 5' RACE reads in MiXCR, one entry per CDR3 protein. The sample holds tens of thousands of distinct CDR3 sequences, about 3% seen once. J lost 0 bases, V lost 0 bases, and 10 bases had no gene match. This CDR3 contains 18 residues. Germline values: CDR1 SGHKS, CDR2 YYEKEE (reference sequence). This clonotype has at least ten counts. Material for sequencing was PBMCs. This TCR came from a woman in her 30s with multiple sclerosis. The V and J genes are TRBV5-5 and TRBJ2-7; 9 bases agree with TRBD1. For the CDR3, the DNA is TGTGCCAGCAGCTTGGCGATTGGGACAGGGCTAAGCTCCTACGAGCAGTACTTC. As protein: CASSLAIGTGLSSYEQYF.